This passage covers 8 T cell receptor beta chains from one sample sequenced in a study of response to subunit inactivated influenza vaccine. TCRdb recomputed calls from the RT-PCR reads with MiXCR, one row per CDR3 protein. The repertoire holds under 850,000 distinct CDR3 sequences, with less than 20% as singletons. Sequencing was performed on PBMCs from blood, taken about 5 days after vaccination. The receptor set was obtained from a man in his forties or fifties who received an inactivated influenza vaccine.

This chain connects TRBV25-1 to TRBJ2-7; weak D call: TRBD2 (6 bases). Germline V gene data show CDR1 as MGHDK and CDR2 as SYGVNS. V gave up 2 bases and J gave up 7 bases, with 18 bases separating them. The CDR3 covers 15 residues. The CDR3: CASSEGSVARGEQYF. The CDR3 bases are TGTGCCAGCAGTGAAGGCTCAGTAGCTCGGGGGGAGCAGTACTTC.

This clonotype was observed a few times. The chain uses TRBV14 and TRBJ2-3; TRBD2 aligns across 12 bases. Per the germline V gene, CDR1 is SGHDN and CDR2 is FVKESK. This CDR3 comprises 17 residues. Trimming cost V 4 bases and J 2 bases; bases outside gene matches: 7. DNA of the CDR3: TGTGCCAGCAGCCTCGCAAGGACTAGCGGGAACACAGATACGCAGTATTTT. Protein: CASSLARTSGNTDTQYF.

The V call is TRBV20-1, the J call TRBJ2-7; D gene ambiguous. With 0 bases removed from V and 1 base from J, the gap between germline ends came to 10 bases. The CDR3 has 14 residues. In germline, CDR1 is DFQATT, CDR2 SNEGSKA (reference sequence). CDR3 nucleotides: TGCAGTGCTAGAGATAGCAGTTTGTCCTACGAGCAGTACTTC. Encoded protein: CSARDSSLSYEQYF.

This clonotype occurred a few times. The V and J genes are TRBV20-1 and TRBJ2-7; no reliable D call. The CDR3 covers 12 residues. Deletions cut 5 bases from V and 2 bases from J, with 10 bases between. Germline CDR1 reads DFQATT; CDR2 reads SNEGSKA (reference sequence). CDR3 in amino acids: CSALRATYEQYF. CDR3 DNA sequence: TGCAGTGCTCTTAGGGCCACCTACGAGCAGTACTTC.

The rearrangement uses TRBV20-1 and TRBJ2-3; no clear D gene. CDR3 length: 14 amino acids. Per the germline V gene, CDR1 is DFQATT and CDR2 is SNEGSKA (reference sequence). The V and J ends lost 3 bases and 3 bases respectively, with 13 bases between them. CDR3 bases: TGCAGTGCTAGTGGCTACCCCGGGACAGATACGCAGTATTTT. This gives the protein CSASGYPGTDTQYF.

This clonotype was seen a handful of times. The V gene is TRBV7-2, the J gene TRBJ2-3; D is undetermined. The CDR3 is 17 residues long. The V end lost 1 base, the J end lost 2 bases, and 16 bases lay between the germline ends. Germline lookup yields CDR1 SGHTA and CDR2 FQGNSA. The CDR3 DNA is TGTGCCAGCAGCTTAGAGCTGGGCGGCCAATACACAGATACGCAGTATTTT. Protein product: CASSLELGGQYTDTQYF. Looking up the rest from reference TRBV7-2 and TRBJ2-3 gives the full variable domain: GAGVSQSPSNKVTEKGKDVELRCDPISGHTALYWYRQSLGQGLEFLIYFQGNSAPDKSGLPSDRFSAERTGGSVSTLTIQRTQQEDSAVYLCASSLELGGQYTDTQYFGPGTRLTVL.

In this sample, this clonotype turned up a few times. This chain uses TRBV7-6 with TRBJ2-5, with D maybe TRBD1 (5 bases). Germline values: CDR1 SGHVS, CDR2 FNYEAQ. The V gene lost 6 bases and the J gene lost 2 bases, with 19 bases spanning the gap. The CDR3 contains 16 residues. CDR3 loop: CASSLHVTDSQETQYF. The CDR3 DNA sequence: TGTGCCAGCAGTCTCCACGTGACTGACAGTCAAGAGACCCAGTACTTC. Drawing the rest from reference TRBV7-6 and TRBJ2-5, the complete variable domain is GAGVSQSPRYKVTKRGQDVALRCDPISGHVSLYWYRQALGQGPEFLTYFNYEAQQDKSGLPNDRFSAERPEGSISTLTIQRTEQRDSAMYRCASSLHVTDSQETQYFGPGTRLLVL.

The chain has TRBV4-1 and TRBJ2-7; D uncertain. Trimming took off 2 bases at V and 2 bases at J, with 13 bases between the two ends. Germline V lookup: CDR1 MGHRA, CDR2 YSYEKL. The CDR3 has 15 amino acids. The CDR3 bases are TGCGCCAGCAGCCAACTTATAGCAGATACCTACGAGCAGTACTTC. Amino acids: CASSQLIADTYEQYF.